This T cell receptor beta chain was recorded in a study of CD8 T cells in ankylosing spondylitis (TCRdb year 2017). About the investigation overall: To find TCR variants linked to disease, the study profiled T cell receptor beta repertoires in ankylosing spondylitis patients and healthy donors. The full study cohort comprised approximately 23 ankylosing spondylitis patients and about a hundred healthy donors. Peripheral blood was sampled, and synovial fluid was also collected from ankylosing spondylitis patients.

Data came from an Illumina HiSeq 2500. Quantitative 5'-RACE with molecular barcodes was used to prepare TCR beta libraries. For the original study's pipeline: Disease-linked TCR variants were identified with a new computational method built on a probabilistic model of VDJ rearrangement. The public reads were quality trimmed at Q25 with fastp and then assembled into clones with MiXCR by TCRdb, keeping productive beta chains. All rows with the same CDR3 protein become a single entry with the most common DNA and genes. These V and J calls are TCRdb output, not the study's own analysis. The sample profile shows about 330,000 distinct CDR3 sequences; roughly 8% of them were found once. The top ten hold 13% to 15% of the sample. This clonotype was picked up many times. The antigen it binds to is not known. No clone much larger than this one lies a single base away; base qualities are absent. The paper as a whole reports these results and caveats: The disease-linked clones had a CD8+ phenotype and were found at relatively low frequencies in peripheral blood. Some TCR beta motif variants had previously been reported in synovial fluid and blood of reactive arthritis patients, which suggested common disease-initiation mechanisms. A TCR beta motif of eight highly homologous amino acid variants appeared characteristic of blood from ankylosing spondylitis patients. The disease-linked clones were reported to be significantly enriched in matched synovial fluid samples from ankylosing spondylitis patients.

The sequencing sample was made of blood, either unsorted or a sorted T cell fraction (not recorded which). The sequence was obtained from a male donor with ankylosing spondylitis.

The nucleotide sequence is TGTGCCAGCAGCCAAGATGGGTTAGCGGGAACTGGGGCAGATACGCAGTATTTT. This codes for CASSQDGLAGTGADTQYF. The chain was built from TRBV3-1 and TRBJ2-3; TRBD2 aligns with 8 central bases. Counted from cysteine to phenylalanine, this CDR3 has 18 amino acids. Only the CDR3 region is kept as DNA, spanning 54 bases read in frame from base 1. V trim: 0 bases; J trim: 4 bases; unmatched bases: 12. CDR1 and CDR2, per the germline V gene (reference sequence), are LGHDT and YNNKEL.